The clone carrying this TCR beta chain appeared a single time. The target antigen is unknown. The CDR3 covers 15 residues. Unmatched junction bases numbered 6, after V lost 4 bases and J lost 3 bases. Germline V gene lookup returns CDR1 MGHRA and CDR2 YSYEKL. The data derive from a study of T cell responses to AZD1222 COVID-19 vaccine. Findings of the study overall: Among those given AZD1222, only six were seropositive at baseline.

Produced via immunoSEQ multiplex PCR; TCRdb's table is partial and in-frame only. The sample has some 110,000 clones, about 92% seen once; the top ten hold about 3%. V usage is TRBV4-1 and J usage is TRBJ1-5; 7 bases are shared with TRBD1. The sequence came from an adult in good health. The sequenced sample was peripheral blood, obtained on day 0 of AZD1222 vaccination. In DNA, the CDR3 is TGCGCCAGCAGCCTATTCGGACAGGACAATCAGCCCCAGCATTTT. Translated, it gives CASSLFGQDNQPQHF.